This T cell receptor (beta chain) emerged from a study of blood T cell repertoires in COVID-19. Germline CDR1 SGHRS, CDR2 YFSETQ. The CDR3 extends over 17 amino acids. Trimming removed 3 bases from V and 1 base from J, with 14 bases in between. Data came from immunoSEQ multiplex PCR; TCRdb stores just in-frame clones and leaves some out. The sample holds about 240,000 clones, about 81% seen once. The specimen sequenced was peripheral blood. The chain is built from TRBV5-1 and TRBJ1-6; perhaps TRBD1 as D (6 bases). The TCR originated in a woman aged 55-69 years with active or convalescent COVID-19. The CDR3 nucleotides are TGCGCCAGCAGCTCCAACCCGGGGACATCCTATAATTCACCCCTCCACTTT. Amino acids: CASSSNPGTSYNSPLHF.